This entry lists 2 T cell receptor beta chains sequenced from one sample in a study of post-analysis software for immune sequencing data. Notes on the study in general: Patients used about 5 TRBV segments, including TRBV5-6, TRBV5-1 and TRBV20-1, more often than controls.

cDNA libraries for TCR beta contained unique molecular identifiers. In TCRdb, the PCR reads were re-called with MiXCR into one record per CDR3 protein. The profile covers roughly 800,000 distinct CDR3 sequences, with less than 35% appearing a single time and 0.56% taken by the ten largest. Antigens of these TCRs are unknown. The sequenced sample consisted of blood. Receptors were obtained from a girl between 5 and 17 years old with multiple sclerosis.

The rearrangement joins TRBV4-1 to TRBJ2-1, with D perhaps given as TRBD1 or TRBD2 (6 bases each). The CDR3 totals 14 residues. Germline-derived CDR1 and CDR2 are MGHRA and YSYEKL. V lost 0 bases and J lost 15, with 18 bases in between. CDR3 sequence reads: CASSQDLWGAARFF. CDR3 DNA: TGCGCCAGCAGCCAAGATTTGTGGGGGGCTGCACGGTTCTTC.

This clonotype was counted only a few times. V usage is TRBV9 and J usage is TRBJ2-7; D is unclear. The CDR3 covers 9 residues. Trimming removed 9 bases at V and 3 bases at J, with 4 bases between. Germline CDR1 and CDR2: SGDLS and YYNGEE. CDR3 nucleotides: TGTGCCAAACGCTACGAGCAGTACTTC. Residues: CAKRYEQYF.